Listed below are T cell receptor beta chains from one sample, sequenced in a study of cytomegalovirus exposure and HLA in healthy donors. The assay was immunoSEQ multiplex PCR, and TCRdb's table has in-frame clones only and misses some. The repertoire holds fewer than 250,000 clones, with more than 75% as singletons. The sequenced sample consisted of PBMCs. The receptors originated from a male donor in good health and CMV-seropositive. CDR3s leave out the opening cysteine and the closing phenylalanine or tryptophan.

v_gene	j_gene	CDR3aa
TRBV30	TRBJ2-7	AWASGGGSYEQY
TRBV7-2	TRBJ2-7	ASSLAGGSSYEQY
TRBV9	TRBJ1-4	ASSSKTDSNEKLF
TRBV9	TRBJ1-3	ASSRLLGSGNTIY
TRBV19	TRBJ1-1	ASSMRRAEAF
TRBV30	TRBJ2-5	AWSKGGLALKETQY
TRBV28	TRBJ1-2	ASGPYYGYT
TRBV27	TRBJ2-7	ASSLLAASPYEQY
TRBV30	TRBJ2-5	AWRQGQGKETQY
TRBV5-4	TRBJ1-1	ASSLRDMNTEAF
TRBV7-3	TRBJ2-1	ASAKRGGSYNEQF
TRBV7-9	TRBJ1-5	ASSLDGPDRQPQH
TRBV4-3	TRBJ1-5	ARSERGQGVTTQPQH
TRBV29-1	TRBJ2-2	SVTAGTRYANTGELF
TRBV6-1	TRBJ1-3	ASSERTGGSPLGGNTIY
TRBV27	TRBJ1-6	ASSLGQGFNSPLH
TRBV6-6	TRBJ2-7	ASSLSSGGPYEQY
TRBV7-3	TRBJ2-2	ASSPRQGDTGELF
TRBV7-9	TRBJ2-7	ASSPDPGLAIYEQY
TRBV11-3	TRBJ2-2	ASRWDSHTGELF
TRBV27	TRBJ1-2	ASSRAGTGNGYT
TRBV7-3	TRBJ2-1	ASSPGTGGLSSYNEQF
TRBV5-6	TRBJ2-2	ASSFDRGRSGELF
TRBV27	TRBJ2-1	ASSLYRNNEQF
TRBV2	TRBJ1-5	ASNREGDQPQH
TRBV7-2	TRBJ1-6	ASSALPGQGRNSPLH
TRBV1	TRBJ2-1	TSRPGTSGGTSSYNEQF
TRBV4-2	TRBJ2-2	ASSQELAGVESAGYTGELF